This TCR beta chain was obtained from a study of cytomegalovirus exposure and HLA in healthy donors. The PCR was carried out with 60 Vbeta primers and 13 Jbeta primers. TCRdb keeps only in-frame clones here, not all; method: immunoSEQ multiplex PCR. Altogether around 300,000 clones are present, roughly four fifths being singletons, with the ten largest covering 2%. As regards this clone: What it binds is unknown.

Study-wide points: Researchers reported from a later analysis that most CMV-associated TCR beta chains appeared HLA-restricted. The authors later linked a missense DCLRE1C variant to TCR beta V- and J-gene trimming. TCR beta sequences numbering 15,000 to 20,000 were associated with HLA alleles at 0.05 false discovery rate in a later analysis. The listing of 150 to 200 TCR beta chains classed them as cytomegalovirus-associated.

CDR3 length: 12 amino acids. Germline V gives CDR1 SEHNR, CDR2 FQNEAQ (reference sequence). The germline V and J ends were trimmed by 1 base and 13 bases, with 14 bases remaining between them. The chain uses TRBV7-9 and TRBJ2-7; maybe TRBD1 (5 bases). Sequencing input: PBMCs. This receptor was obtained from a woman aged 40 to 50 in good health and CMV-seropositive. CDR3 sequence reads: CASSLELGLIYF. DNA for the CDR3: TGTGCCAGCAGCTTAGAACTGGGGCTTATTTACTTC. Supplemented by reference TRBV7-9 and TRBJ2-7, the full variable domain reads DTGVSQNPRHKITKRGQNVTFRCDPISEHNRLYWYRQTLGQGPEFLTYFQNEAQLEKSRLLSDRFSAERPKGSFSTLEIQRTEQGDSAMYLCASSLELGLIYFGPGTRLTVT.